This passage covers 17 T cell receptor beta chains from one sample sequenced in a study of metastatic and nonmetastatic thyroid tumors. Patients underwent thyroid surgery, and none had received any treatment before it. MiXCR was used by TCRdb to re-call the PCR reads. The sample includes 15,000 to 20,000 clones, approximately 12% seen only once; the top ten take about a sixth. Sequenced sample: tumor tissue. These receptors were obtained from a female donor with papillary thyroid cancer or a benign thyroid nodule (not recorded which). Some clones in this sample may be carry-over from other donors' samples.

The table lists this clone with many counts. V is TRBV19 and J is TRBJ1-5; 11 bases are shared with TRBD1. Germline CDR1 reads LNHDA; CDR2 reads SQIVND (reference sequence). The CDR3 has 14 residues. J lost 6 bases, V lost 7 bases, and 5 bases had no gene match. The CDR3 spells CASMDRGPGQPQHF. The CDR3 DNA sequence: TGTGCCAGTATGGACAGGGGGCCGGGTCAGCCCCAGCATTTT.

The chain uses TRBV15 and TRBJ2-7; tentatively, D is TRBD2 (6 bases). The CDR3 is 19 residues long. V lost 5 bases and J 4 bases, leaving 30 bases between the germline ends. Germline CDR1 LNHNV, CDR2 YYDKDF (reference sequence). The CDR3 region is CATSETRARGSLSSYEQYF. The CDR3 coding sequence is TGTGCCACCAGCGAAACACGGGCCCGGGGGTCCCTCAGCTCTTACGAGCAGTACTTC.

This clone was recorded at least ten times. The chain combines TRBV20-1 with TRBJ1-5; D unresolved. The germline gives CDR1 DFQATT, CDR2 SNEGSKA (reference sequence). The CDR3 sequence is 17 residues long. Trimming took off 0 bases at V and 0 bases at J, with 15 bases between the two ends. The CDR3: CSARDWSPRNSNQPQHF. The CDR3 nucleotides read TGCAGTGCTAGAGATTGGAGTCCGCGAAATAGCAATCAGCCCCAGCATTTT.

A remark on this clone: Being one base from a much bigger clone, this may be a read error. The CDR3 loop is CASSSHWGGADTQYF. Here the CDR3 DNA reads TGCGCCAGCAGCTCCCACTGGGGGGGGGCAGATACGCAGTATTTT. The chain uses TRBV11-2 and TRBJ2-3; 7 bases are shared with TRBD2. CDR1 is SGHAT, CDR2 FQNNGV, per germline. The CDR3 has 15 residues.

In this sample, this clone turned up many times. The rearrangement uses TRBV12-3 or TRBV12-4 and TRBJ2-5; a possible D gene is TRBD2 (6 bases). Trimming took 6 bases from V and 3 from J, leaving 17 bases between them. The CDR3 is 15 residues long. The CDR3 nucleotides are TGTGCCAGCAGCCCTGATTGGGGGGAAAAAGAGACCCAGTACTTC. Translated, it gives CASSPDWGEKETQYF.

This clone has more than one count but fewer than ten. The V and J genes are TRBV28 and TRBJ2-7; D gene unclear. V lost 6 bases and J lost 0, with 12 bases in between. This CDR3 is 14 amino acids long. Looked up from germline, CDR1 is MDHEN and CDR2 is SYDVKM. CDR3 region: CASSVGRGSYEQYF. The CDR3 region has the DNA TGTGCCAGCAGCGTTGGACGCGGCTCCTACGAGCAGTACTTC.

This clone was seen ten or more times. The rearrangement uses TRBV9 and TRBJ2-1; 7 positions match TRBD2. V was clipped by 2 bases and J by 5 bases; unmatched bases: 7. The germline V gene has CDR1 SGDLS and CDR2 YYNGEE. The CDR3 is 15 amino acids. CDR3 DNA: TGTGCCAGCAGCGTCCTCTGGGGGGGGAACAATGAGCAGTTCTTC. Translated: CASSVLWGGNNEQFF.

In this sample, this clone turned up many times. The gene calls are TRBV27 and TRBJ1-1; D gene ambiguous. CDR1 and CDR2 (germline): MNHEY, SMNVEV (reference sequence). Trimming took 0 bases from V and 0 from J, leaving 5 bases between them. The CDR3 has 14 residues. This chain's CDR3 is CASSLSALNTEAFF. The CDR3 DNA is TGTGCCAGCAGTTTATCGGCCTTGAACACTGAAGCTTTCTTT.

This clone was detected ten times or more. The genes are TRBV20-1 and TRBJ2-7, with no clear D. Germline V gene sequence: CDR1 DFQATT, CDR2 SNEGSKA (reference sequence). The ends were cut back, 5 bases at V and 2 bases at J, with 10 bases in the middle. This CDR3 is 12 amino acids long. The CDR3 loop is CSAGGNTYEQYF. CDR3 bases: TGCAGTGCTGGCGGAAACACCTACGAGCAGTACTTC.

This chain uses TRBV2 with TRBJ1-2, with TRBD1 matching over 8 bases. This CDR3 has 14 amino acids. Trimming took 9 bases from V and 0 from J; bases not matched to a gene: 6. In germline, CDR1 is SNHLY, CDR2 FYNNEI. The CDR3 reads CASSRQGSNYGYTF. Here the CDR3 DNA reads TGTGCCAGTTCTCGACAGGGGTCTAACTATGGCTACACCTTC.

This clone was seen a few times. The rearrangement uses TRBV11-1 and TRBJ2-1, with 7 bases lining up with TRBD2. Germline trimming cut 3 bases from V and 3 bases from J; bases unmatched to any gene: 2. Germline CDR1 reads SGHAT; CDR2 reads FQDESV (reference sequence). CDR3 size: 14 residues. This CDR3 reads CASSLGTNYNEQFF. Here the CDR3 DNA reads TGTGCCAGCAGCTTGGGGACTAACTACAATGAGCAGTTCTTC.

This clone was seen at least ten times. The chain combines TRBV18 with TRBJ1-1; D is unresolved. Between the trimmed V and J ends, which lost 5 bases and 0 bases, there was a span of 16 bases. Germline CDR1 is KGHSH and CDR2 is LQKENI. The CDR3 is 16 residues long. This CDR3 reads CASSNQAGRMNTEAFF. In nucleotides, the CDR3 is TGTGCCAGCTCAAACCAGGCAGGACGCATGAACACTGAAGCTTTCTTT.

This clone appeared many times. The J gene is TRBJ2-3, the V gene TRBV5-1, with a tentative D call TRBD1 (5 bases). This CDR3 has 15 amino acids. V was trimmed by 1 base and J by 2 bases, leaving 11 bases between them. In germline, CDR1 is SGHRS, CDR2 YFSETQ. This chain's CDR3 is CASSLSGMDTDTQYF. In DNA form, the CDR3 reads TGCGCCAGCAGCTTGTCAGGGATGGACACAGATACGCAGTATTTT.

This clone is judged medium-sized. The chain carries TRBV20-1 and TRBJ2-1; no reliable D call. This CDR3 has 15 residues. The ends were cut back, 0 bases at V and 5 bases at J, with 14 bases in the middle. The germline CDR1 and CDR2 sequences are DFQATT and SNEGSKA (reference sequence). The CDR3 reads CSARDSRTTHNEQFF. In DNA form, the CDR3 reads TGCAGTGCTAGAGATTCGCGAACCACACACAATGAGCAGTTCTTC.

This clone has at least ten counts. One base away lies a much larger clone, so this may be a sequencing read error. Other DNA variants within this sample encode the same CDR3. This rearrangement joins TRBV2 to TRBJ2-2; TRBD1 aligns across 8 bases. The CDR3 covers 13 residues. Germline-derived CDR1 and CDR2 are SNHLY and FYNNEI. CDR3 protein: CASSGQGFGELFF. The CDR3 DNA sequence: TGTGCCAGCAGTGGACAGGGGTTCGGGGAGCTGTTCTTT.

With regard to this clone: One base away lies a much larger clone, so this may be a sequencing read error. The CDR3 region is CASSYSGAWETQYF. The CDR3, as DNA: TGTGCCAGCAGTTACTCGGGGGCATGGGAGACCCAGTACTTC. The rearrangement joins TRBV6-5 to TRBJ2-5, with D perhaps TRBD1 (6 bases). Germline CDR1 MNHEY, CDR2 SVGAGI. Between the trimmed V and J ends, which lost 0 bases and 5 bases, there was a span of 10 bases. The CDR3 has 14 amino acids.

In its sample, this clone was seen many times. The V gene is TRBV5-4, the J gene TRBJ2-7; D perhaps matches TRBD1 (5 bases). Trimming took 4 bases from V and 6 from J, leaving 8 bases between them. Germline CDR1 is SGHNT and CDR2 is YYREEE (reference sequence). The CDR3 has 11 amino acids. In DNA, the CDR3 is TGTGCCAGCAGCCAGGGTTTCGAGCAGTACTTC. Protein product: CASSQGFEQYF. Looking up the rest from reference TRBV5-4 and TRBJ2-7 gives the full variable domain: ETGVTQSPTHLIKTRGQQVTLRCSSQSGHNTVSWYQQALGQGPQFIFQYYREEENGRGNFPPRFSGLQFPNYSSELNVNALELDDSALYLCASSQGFEQYFGPGTRLTVT.